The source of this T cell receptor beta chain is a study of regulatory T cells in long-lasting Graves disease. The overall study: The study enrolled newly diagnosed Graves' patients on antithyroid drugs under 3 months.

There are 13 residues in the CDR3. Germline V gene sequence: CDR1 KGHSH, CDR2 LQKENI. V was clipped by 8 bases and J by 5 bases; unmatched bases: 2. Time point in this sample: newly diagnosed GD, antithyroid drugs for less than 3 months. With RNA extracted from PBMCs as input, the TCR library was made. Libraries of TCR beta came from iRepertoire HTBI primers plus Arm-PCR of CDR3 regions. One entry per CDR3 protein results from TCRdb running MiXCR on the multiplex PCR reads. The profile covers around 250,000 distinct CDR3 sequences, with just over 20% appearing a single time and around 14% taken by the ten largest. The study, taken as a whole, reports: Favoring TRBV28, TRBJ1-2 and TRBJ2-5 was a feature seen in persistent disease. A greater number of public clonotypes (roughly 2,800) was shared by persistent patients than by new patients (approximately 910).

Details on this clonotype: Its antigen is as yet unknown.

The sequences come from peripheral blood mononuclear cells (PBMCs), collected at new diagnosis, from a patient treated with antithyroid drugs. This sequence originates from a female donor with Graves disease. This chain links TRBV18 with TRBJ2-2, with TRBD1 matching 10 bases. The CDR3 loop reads CASDRGRTGELFF. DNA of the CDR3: TGTGCCAGCGACAGGGGGCGAACCGGGGAGCTGTTTTTT.